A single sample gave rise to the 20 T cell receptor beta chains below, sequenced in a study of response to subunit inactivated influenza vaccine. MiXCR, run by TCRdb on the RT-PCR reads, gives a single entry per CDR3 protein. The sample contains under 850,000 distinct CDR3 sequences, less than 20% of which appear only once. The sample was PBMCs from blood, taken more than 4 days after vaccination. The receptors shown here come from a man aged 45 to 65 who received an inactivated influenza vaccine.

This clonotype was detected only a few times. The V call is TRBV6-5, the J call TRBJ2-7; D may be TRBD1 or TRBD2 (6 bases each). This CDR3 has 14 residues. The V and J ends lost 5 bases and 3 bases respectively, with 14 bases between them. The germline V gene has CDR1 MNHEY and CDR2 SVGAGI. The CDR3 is CASSRSGASYEQYF. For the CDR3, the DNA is TGTGCCAGCAGTCGCTCGGGGGCTAGCTACGAGCAGTACTTC.

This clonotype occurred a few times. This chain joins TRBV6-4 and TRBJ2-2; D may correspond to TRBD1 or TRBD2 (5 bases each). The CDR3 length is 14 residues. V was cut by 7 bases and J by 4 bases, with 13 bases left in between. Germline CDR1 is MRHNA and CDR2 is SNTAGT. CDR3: CASKGIGATGELFF. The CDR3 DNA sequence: TGTGCCAGCAAGGGCATCGGGGCCACCGGGGAGCTGTTTTTT.

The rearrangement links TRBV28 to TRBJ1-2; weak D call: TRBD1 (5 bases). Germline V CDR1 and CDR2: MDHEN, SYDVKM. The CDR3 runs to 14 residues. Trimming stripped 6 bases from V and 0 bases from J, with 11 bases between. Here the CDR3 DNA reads TGTGCCAGCAGGGGGATGACAGCTAACTATGGCTACACCTTC. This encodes CASRGMTANYGYTF.

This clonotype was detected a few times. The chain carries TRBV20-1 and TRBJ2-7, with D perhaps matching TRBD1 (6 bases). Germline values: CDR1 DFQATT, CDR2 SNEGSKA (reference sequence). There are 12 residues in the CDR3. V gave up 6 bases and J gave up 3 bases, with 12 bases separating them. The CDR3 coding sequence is TGCAGTGCCCCGGACAGAAACTACGAGCAGTACTTC. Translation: CSAPDRNYEQYF.

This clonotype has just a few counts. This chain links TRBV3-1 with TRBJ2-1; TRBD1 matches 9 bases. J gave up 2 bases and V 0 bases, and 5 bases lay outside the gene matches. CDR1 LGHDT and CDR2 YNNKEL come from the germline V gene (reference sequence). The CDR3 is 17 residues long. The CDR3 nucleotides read TGTGCCAGCAGCCAAGATCTGGGGACAGGGCCCTACAATGAGCAGTTCTTC. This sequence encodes CASSQDLGTGPYNEQFF.

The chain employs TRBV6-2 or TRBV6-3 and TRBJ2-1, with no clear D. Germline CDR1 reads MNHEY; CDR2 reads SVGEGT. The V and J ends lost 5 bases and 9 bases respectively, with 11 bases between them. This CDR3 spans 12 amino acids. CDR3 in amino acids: CASSNSGFEQFF. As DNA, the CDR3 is TGTGCCAGCAGTAATAGTGGGTTTGAGCAGTTCTTC.

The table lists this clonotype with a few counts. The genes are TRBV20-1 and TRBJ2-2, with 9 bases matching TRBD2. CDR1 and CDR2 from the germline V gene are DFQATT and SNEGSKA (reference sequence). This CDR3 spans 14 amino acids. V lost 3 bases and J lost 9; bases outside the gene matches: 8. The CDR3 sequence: CSASSAGGPRELFF. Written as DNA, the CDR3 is TGCAGTGCTAGCTCTGCGGGGGGGCCTAGGGAGCTGTTTTTT.

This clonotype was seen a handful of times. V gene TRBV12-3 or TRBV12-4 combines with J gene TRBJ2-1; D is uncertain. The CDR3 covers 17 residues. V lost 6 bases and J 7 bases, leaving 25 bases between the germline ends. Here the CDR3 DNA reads TGTGCCAGCAGGTCTGTGTTTCCGGAAAGGGATGGGAATGAGCAGTTCTTC. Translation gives CASRSVFPERDGNEQFF.

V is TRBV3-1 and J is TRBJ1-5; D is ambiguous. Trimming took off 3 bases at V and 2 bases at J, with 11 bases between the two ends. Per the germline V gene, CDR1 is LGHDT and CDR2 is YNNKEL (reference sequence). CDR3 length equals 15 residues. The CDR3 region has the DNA TGTGCCAGCAGCCAGGCTTGGGGAGGCAATCAGCCCCAGCATTTT. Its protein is CASSQAWGGNQPQHF. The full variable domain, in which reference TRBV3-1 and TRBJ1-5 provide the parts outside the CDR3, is DTAVSQTPKYLVTQMGNDKSIKCEQNLGHDTMYWYKQDSKKFLKIMFSYNNKELIINETVPNRFSPKSPDKAHLNLHINSLELGDSAVYFCASSQAWGGNQPQHFGDGTRLSIL.

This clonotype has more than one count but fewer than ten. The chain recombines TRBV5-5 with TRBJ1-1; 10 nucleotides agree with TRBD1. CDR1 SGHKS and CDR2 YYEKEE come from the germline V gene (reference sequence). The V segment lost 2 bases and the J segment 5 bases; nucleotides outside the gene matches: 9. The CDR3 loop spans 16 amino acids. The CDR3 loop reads CASSFMTGGSWTEAFF. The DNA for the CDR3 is TGTGCCAGCAGCTTTATGACAGGGGGCAGCTGGACTGAAGCTTTCTTT.

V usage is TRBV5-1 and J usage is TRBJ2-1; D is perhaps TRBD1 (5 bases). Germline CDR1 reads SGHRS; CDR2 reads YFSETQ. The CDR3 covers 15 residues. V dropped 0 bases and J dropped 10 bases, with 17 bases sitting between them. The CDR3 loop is CASSLALIGAGEQFF. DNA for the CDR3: TGCGCCAGCAGCTTGGCCCTTATAGGGGCTGGGGAGCAGTTCTTC.

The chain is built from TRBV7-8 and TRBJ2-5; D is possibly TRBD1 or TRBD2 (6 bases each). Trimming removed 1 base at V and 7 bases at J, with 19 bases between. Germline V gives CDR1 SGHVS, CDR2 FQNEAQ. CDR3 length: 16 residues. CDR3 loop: CASSLDHWGAQGTQYF. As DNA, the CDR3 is TGTGCCAGCAGCTTAGATCACTGGGGGGCACAGGGGACCCAGTACTTC.

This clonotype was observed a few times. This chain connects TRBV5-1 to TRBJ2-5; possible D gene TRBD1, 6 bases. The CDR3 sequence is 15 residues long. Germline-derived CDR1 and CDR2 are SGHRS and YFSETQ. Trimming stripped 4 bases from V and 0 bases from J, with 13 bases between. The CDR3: CASSQGTTYQETQYF. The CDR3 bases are TGCGCCAGCAGCCAAGGGACAACGTACCAAGAGACCCAGTACTTC.

CDR3 nucleotides: TGTGCCAGCAGCTTAGTAGGCCGGGGAGTGGGCACTGAAGCTTTCTTT. This encodes CASSLVGRGVGTEAFF. V is TRBV11-2 and J is TRBJ1-1; D call uncertain. This CDR3 is 16 amino acids long. Per the germline V gene, CDR1 is SGHAT and CDR2 is FQNNGV. V was pared by 1 base and J by 4 bases, with 16 bases between.

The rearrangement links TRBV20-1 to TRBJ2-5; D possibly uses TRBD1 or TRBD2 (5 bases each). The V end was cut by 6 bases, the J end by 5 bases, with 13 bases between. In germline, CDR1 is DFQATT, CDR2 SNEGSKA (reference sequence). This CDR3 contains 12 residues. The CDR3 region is CSAGTSAETQYF. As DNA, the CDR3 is TGCAGTGCCGGGACCTCGGCGGAGACCCAGTACTTC.

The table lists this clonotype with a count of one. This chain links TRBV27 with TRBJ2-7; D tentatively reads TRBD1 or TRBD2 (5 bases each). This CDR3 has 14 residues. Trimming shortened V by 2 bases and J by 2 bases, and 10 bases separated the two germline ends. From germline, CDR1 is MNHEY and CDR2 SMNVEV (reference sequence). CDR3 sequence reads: CASSLTRGTYEQYF. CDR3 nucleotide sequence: TGTGCCAGCAGTTTAACCCGGGGCACCTACGAGCAGTACTTC.

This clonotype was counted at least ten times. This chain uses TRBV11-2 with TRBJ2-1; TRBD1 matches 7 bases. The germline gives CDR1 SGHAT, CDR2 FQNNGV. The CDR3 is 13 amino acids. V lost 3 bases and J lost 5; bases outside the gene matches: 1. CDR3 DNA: TGTGCCAGCAGCTTGACAGGGCACAATGAGCAGTTCTTC. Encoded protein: CASSLTGHNEQFF. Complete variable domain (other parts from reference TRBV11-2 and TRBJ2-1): EAGVAQSPRYKIIEKRQSVAFWCNPISGHATLYWYQQILGQGPKLLIQFQNNGVVDDSQLPKDRFSAERLKGVDSTLKIQPAKLEDSAVYLCASSLTGHNEQFFGPGTRLTVL.

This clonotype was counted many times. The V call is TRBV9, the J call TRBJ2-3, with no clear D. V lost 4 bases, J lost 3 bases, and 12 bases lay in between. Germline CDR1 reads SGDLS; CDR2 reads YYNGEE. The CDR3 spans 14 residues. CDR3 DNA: TGTGCCAGCAGCCCCGTGGGTGGGACAGATACGCAGTATTTT. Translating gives CASSPVGGTDTQYF.

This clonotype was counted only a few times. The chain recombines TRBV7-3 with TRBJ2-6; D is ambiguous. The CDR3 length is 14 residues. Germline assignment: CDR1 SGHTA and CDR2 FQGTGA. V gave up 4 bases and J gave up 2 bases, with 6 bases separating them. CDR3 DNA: TGTGCCAGCAGCTATAGGGCTGGGGCCAACGTCCTGACTTTC. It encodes CASSYRAGANVLTF. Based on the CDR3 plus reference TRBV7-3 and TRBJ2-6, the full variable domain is GAGVSQTPSNKVTEKGKYVELRCDPISGHTALYWYRQSLGQGPEFLIYFQGTGAADDSGLPNDRFFAVRPEGSVSTLKIQRTERGDSAVYLCASSYRAGANVLTFGAGSRLTVL.

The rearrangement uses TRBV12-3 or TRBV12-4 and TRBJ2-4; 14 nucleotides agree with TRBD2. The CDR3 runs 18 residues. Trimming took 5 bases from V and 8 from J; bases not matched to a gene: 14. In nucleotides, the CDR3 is TGTGCCAGCAGTCCAGGGGCTCGGACTAGCGGGAGGTTGGACATTCAGTACTTC. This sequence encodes CASSPGARTSGRLDIQYF.